Here is one TCR beta chain with its context. The ends were cut back, 1 base at V and 0 bases at J, with 8 bases in the middle. The CDR3 is made up of 15 amino acids. Germline V CDR1 and CDR2: SGDLS, YYNGEE. Random hexamers were used to reverse transcribe roughly 0.5 to 1 ug of RNA. TCRdb recomputed calls from the immunoSEQ multiplex PCR reads with MiXCR, one row per CDR3 protein. The sample includes 120,000 to 150,000 distinct CDR3 sequences, around 94% of them seen just once. This sample stems from a study of CD8 T cells in Susac syndrome. TEMRA cells were FACS-enriched, with CD8+ and CD4+ T cells isolated negatively.

The source is a human donor in good health. Sequencing was performed on CD4+ T cells from PBMCs. This chain joins TRBV9 and TRBJ1-3; D is possibly TRBD1 (5 bases). The CDR3 coding sequence is TGTGCCAGCAGCGTAATGGGGACCTCTGGAAACACCATATATTTT. Its translation is CASSVMGTSGNTIYF.